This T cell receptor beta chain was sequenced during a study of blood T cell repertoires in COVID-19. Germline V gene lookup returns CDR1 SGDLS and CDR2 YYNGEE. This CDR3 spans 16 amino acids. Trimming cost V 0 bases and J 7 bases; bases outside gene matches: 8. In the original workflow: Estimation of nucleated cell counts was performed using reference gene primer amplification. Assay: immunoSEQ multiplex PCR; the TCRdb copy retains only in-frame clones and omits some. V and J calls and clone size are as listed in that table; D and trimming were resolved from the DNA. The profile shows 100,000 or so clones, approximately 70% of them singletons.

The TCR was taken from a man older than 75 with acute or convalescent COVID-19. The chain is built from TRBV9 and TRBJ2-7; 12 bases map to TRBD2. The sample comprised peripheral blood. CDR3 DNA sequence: TGTGCCAGCAGCGTAGGGGCTAGCGGGAGGGCTGATGAGCAGTACTTC. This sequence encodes CASSVGASGRADEQYF.